The text below deals with one T cell receptor beta chain. Its antigen remains unknown. The sample belongs to a study of OX40 agonist ivuxolimab in advanced cancers. Whole-study findings and limits: Clonal expansion was seen in CD4+ and CD8+ blood T cells by week 6 at 0.1 to 3.0 mg/kg. Expanded clones were, on average, more numerous in CD8+ T cells than in CD4+. Partial responders treated at 0.1-3.0 mg/kg exhibited clonal expansion among the lowest measured.

The CDR3 runs to 16 residues. Trimming removed 4 bases from V and 0 bases from J, with 10 bases in between. The V gene's germline CDR1 is KGHSH and CDR2 LQKENI. Here immunoSEQ multiplex PCR was the method, and the copy in TCRdb shows in-frame clones only, minus some. This table holds tens of thousands of clones, about nine tenths found once. The receptor was derived from an adult with an advanced solid tumor such as melanoma, head and neck, liver or kidney cancer. The rearrangement links TRBV18 to TRBJ2-6; no reliable D call. The sample was CD4+ or CD8+ T cells sorted from blood, taken in a trial of the OX40 agonist ivuxolimab. CDR3 sequence (DNA): TGTGCCAGCTCACGAATCAGTTCCTCTGGGGCCAACGTCCTGACTTTC. This codes for CASSRISSSGANVLTF.